A single sample gave rise to the 14 T cell receptor beta chains below, sequenced in a study of control samples from healthy donors and cancer patients. The repertoire was sequenced with immunoSEQ multiplex PCR; TCRdb's copy has only in-frame clones and lacks some. The table lists tens of thousands of clones, roughly 92% of them singletons. What was sequenced was blood. These receptors came from a man aged 30-40 years in good health.

The chain uses TRBV5-1 and TRBJ2-2, with TRBD1 matching 10 bases. Germline V gene data show CDR1 as SGHRS and CDR2 as YFSETQ. Unmatched junction bases numbered 14, after V lost 1 base and J lost 5 bases. CDR3 size: 19 residues. CDR3 DNA sequence: TGCGCCAGCAGCTTGTCCGTGGGCAAGCGACAGGGGGCAACCGGGGAGCTGTTTTTT. Protein product: CASSLSVGKRQGATGELFF.

CDR3 nucleotide sequence: TGTGCCACCAGCAGAAGCCGGGAAATAGGGTACGAGCAGTACTTC. This encodes CATSRSREIGYEQYF. The V call is TRBV15, the J call TRBJ2-7; possibly TRBD2 for D (5 bases). The CDR3 has 15 residues. Between the trimmed V and J ends, which lost 2 bases and 4 bases, there was a span of 15 bases. The germline gives CDR1 LNHNV, CDR2 YYDKDF (reference sequence).

The chain is built from TRBV7-9 and TRBJ1-1; D remains ambiguous. Germline V gene data show CDR1 as SEHNR and CDR2 as FQNEAQ (reference sequence). V lost 4 bases and J 4 bases, leaving 10 bases between the germline ends. This CDR3 region has 13 residues. CDR3 DNA sequence: TGTGCCAGCAGCTCGACCCCCCCCACTGAAGCTTTCTTT. This codes for CASSSTPPTEAFF.

J is TRBJ1-4 and V is TRBV4-2, with D possibly TRBD1 on 6 matching bases. V was trimmed by 0 bases and J by 3 bases, leaving 8 bases between them. There are 15 residues in the CDR3. Germline lookup yields CDR1 LGHNA and CDR2 YNFKEQ. The CDR3 loop is CASSQDPGANEKLFF. Here the CDR3 DNA reads TGTGCCAGCAGCCAAGACCCAGGGGCTAATGAAAAACTGTTTTTT.

The chain carries TRBV6-5 and TRBJ2-7, with D maybe TRBD1 (5 bases). V was trimmed by 7 bases and J by 1 base, leaving 14 bases between them. Germline V lookup: CDR1 MNHEY, CDR2 SVGAGI. The CDR3 extends over 14 amino acids. CDR3 in DNA: TGTGCCAGCACTACCCTGGGGCGTTCCTACGAGCAGTACTTC. This sequence encodes CASTTLGRSYEQYF.

This chain joins TRBV6-2 or TRBV6-3 and TRBJ2-7; D uncertain. The CDR3 is 11 amino acids. V lost 4 bases and J lost 4, with 5 bases in between. Germline V gene sequence: CDR1 MNHEY, CDR2 SVGEGT. The CDR3 DNA reads TGTGCCAGCAGTTGGGGTTACGAGCAGTACTTC. Amino acid sequence: CASSWGYEQYF.

The gene calls are TRBV9 and TRBJ2-2, with TRBD2 matching over 7 bases. The CDR3 has 15 residues. Germline V CDR1 and CDR2: SGDLS, YYNGEE. Trimming at V came to 1 base and at J to 1 base, leaving 1 base not matched to a gene. In DNA, the CDR3 is TGTGCCAGCAGCGTAACGGGGGGGAACACCGGGGAGCTGTTTTTT. Translating it yields CASSVTGGNTGELFF.

This rearrangement joins TRBV3-1 (or the pseudogene TRBV3-2) to TRBJ2-7; D possibly uses TRBD1 or TRBD2 (5 bases each). The CDR3 extends over 14 amino acids. The germline CDR1 and CDR2 sequences are LGHDT and YNNKEL (reference sequence). The V end lost 1 base, the J end lost 5 bases, and 12 bases lay between the germline ends. CDR3 DNA sequence: TGTGCCAGCAGCCAAGTTCTTTTGGGGGACGAGCAGTACTTC. This translates into CASSQVLLGDEQYF.

The chain carries TRBV30 and TRBJ1-1; no firm D call. The germline gives CDR1 GTSNPN, CDR2 SVGIG (reference sequence). There are 15 residues in the CDR3. V lost 3 bases, J lost 3 bases, and 17 bases lay in between. The DNA of the CDR3 is TGTGCCTGGAGAGCCGGGATCCTTAGGGACACTGAAGCTTTCTTT. Translated: CAWRAGILRDTEAFF.

The chain uses TRBV9 and TRBJ2-7; TRBD1 might be the D (9 bases). Per germline, CDR1 SGDLS and CDR2 YYNGEE. CDR3 length: 24 amino acids. The V end was cut by 0 bases, the J end by 7 bases, with 44 bases between. In nucleotides, the CDR3 is TGTGCCAGCAGCGTAGTCTTTTCGGACAGGGGACCCACATTCTTGGTAGCGGGGTCGTGGGAGCAGTACTTC. It codes for CASSVVFSDRGPTFLVAGSWEQYF.

The chain uses TRBV24-1 and TRBJ2-1; D is unresolved. There are 12 residues in the CDR3. Germline lookup yields CDR1 KGHDR and CDR2 SFDVKD. V shed 5 bases and J shed 4 bases, with 5 bases lying between them. Here the CDR3 reads CATSGLYNEQFF. The CDR3 bases are TGTGCCACCAGTGGGCTATACAATGAGCAGTTCTTC.

The V and J genes are TRBV10-3 and TRBJ2-1; D gene ambiguous. The CDR3 sequence is 13 residues long. With 3 bases removed from V and 8 bases from J, the gap between germline ends came to 11 bases. Germline CDR1 and CDR2: ENHRY and SYGVKD. CDR3 sequence reads: CAISERWQDEQFF. The CDR3, as DNA: TGTGCCATCAGTGAAAGATGGCAAGATGAGCAGTTCTTC.

V is TRBV6-2 or TRBV6-3 and J is TRBJ2-7; the match to TRBD1 covers 8 bases. CDR3 length: 15 amino acids. Germline trimming cut 5 bases from V and 2 bases from J; bases unmatched to any gene: 8. CDR1 is MNHEY, CDR2 SVGEGT, per germline. The CDR3 bases are TGTGCCAGCAGTCGACAGGGGATGTCGACCTACGAGCAGTACTTC. Residues: CASSRQGMSTYEQYF.

The chain is built from TRBV9 and TRBJ1-1; D is possibly TRBD1 (6 bases). The V end was cut by 1 base, the J end by 5 bases, with 15 bases between. Germline CDR1 reads SGDLS; CDR2 reads YYNGEE. This CDR3 contains 15 residues. CDR3 sequence reads: CASSVTGGPGTEAFF. As DNA, the CDR3 is TGTGCCAGCAGCGTAACCGGGGGGCCGGGGACTGAAGCTTTCTTT.